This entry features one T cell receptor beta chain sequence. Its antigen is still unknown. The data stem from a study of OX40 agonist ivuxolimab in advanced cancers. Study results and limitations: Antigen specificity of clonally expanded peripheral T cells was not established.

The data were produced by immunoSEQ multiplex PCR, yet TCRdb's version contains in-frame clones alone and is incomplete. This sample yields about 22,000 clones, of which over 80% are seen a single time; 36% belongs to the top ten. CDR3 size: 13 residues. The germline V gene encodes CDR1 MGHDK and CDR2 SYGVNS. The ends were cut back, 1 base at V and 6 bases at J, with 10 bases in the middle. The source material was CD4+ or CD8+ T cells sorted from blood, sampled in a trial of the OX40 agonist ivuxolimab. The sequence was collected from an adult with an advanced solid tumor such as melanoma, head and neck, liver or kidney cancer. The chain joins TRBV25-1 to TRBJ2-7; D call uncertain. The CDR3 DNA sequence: TGTGCCAGCAGTGAATTGAGTGGTCGCGAGCAGTACTTC. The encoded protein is CASSELSGREQYF.